The 31 T cell receptor beta chains given below trace back to one sample, sequenced in a study of blood T cell repertoires in COVID-19. Generated by immunoSEQ multiplex PCR, the TCRdb table keeps only in-frame clones and is missing some. The sample carries more than 200,000 clones, more than 85% recorded once. Input material: peripheral blood. These receptor sequences come from a woman aged 55-75 years with COVID-19, enrolled during active disease.

The chain combines TRBV5-1 with TRBJ2-1; 10 bases fit TRBD2. Losses at the gene ends were 4 bases for V and 4 bases for J; bases not matched to a gene: 8. The CDR3 extends over 16 amino acids. Germline CDR1 is SGHRS and CDR2 is YFSETQ. In nucleotides, the CDR3 is TGCGCCAGCAGCCCTCCTAGCGGGGGTACATACAATGAGCAGTTCTTC. It encodes CASSPPSGGTYNEQFF.

This clone was picked up one time. J is TRBJ2-7 and V is TRBV10-3, with D maybe TRBD2 (6 bases). Trimming removed 4 bases at V and 0 bases at J, with 13 bases between. CDR1 ENHRY and CDR2 SYGVKD come from the germline V gene. The length of the CDR3 is 15 residues. CDR3 DNA sequence: TGTGCCATCAGTGCTCGCGGGGCCCGCTCCTACGAGCAGTACTTC. Its protein is CAISARGARSYEQYF.

The chain couples TRBV5-1 to TRBJ1-1, with D possibly matching TRBD1 (5 bases). The germline V gene has CDR1 SGHRS and CDR2 YFSETQ. This CDR3 spans 17 amino acids. V lost 4 bases, J lost 1 base, and 20 bases lay in between. The CDR3 loop is CASSLLRDGRANTEAFF. Here the CDR3 DNA reads TGCGCCAGCAGCCTGCTCAGGGATGGCCGGGCGAACACTGAAGCTTTCTTT.

The V and J genes are TRBV27 and TRBJ2-7; 7 bases align to TRBD1. With V trimmed by 5 bases and J by 4 bases, 8 bases remained unmatched. Germline-derived CDR1 and CDR2 are MNHEY and SMNVEV (reference sequence). The CDR3 is 14 residues long. The CDR3 region has the DNA TGTGCCAGCAGTGATTACACAGGGGCTTACGAGCAGTACTTC. Protein product: CASSDYTGAYEQYF.

The J gene is TRBJ1-2, the V gene TRBV19, with unresolved D. The V and J ends lost 4 bases and 2 bases respectively, with 17 bases between them. Germline CDR1 and CDR2: LNHDA and SQIVND (reference sequence). The CDR3 totals 16 residues. CDR3: CASSTSSGRENYGYTF. CDR3 in DNA: TGTGCCAGTAGTACAAGTTCAGGCCGGGAGAACTATGGCTACACCTTC.

This clone was seen a few times. This chain links TRBV5-4 with TRBJ1-1; TRBD1 agrees at 7 bases. There are 15 residues in the CDR3. Unmatched junction bases numbered 6, after V lost 1 base and J lost 3 bases. Germline assignment: CDR1 SGHNT and CDR2 YYREEE (reference sequence). The CDR3 is CASSLPQGRHTEAFF. The CDR3, as DNA: TGTGCCAGCAGCTTGCCACAGGGGCGACACACTGAAGCTTTCTTT. Complete variable domain (other parts from reference TRBV5-4 and TRBJ1-1): ETGVTQSPTHLIKTRGQQVTLRCSSQSGHNTVSWYQQALGQGPQFIFQYYREEENGRGNFPPRFSGLQFPNYSSELNVNALELDDSALYLCASSLPQGRHTEAFFGQGTRLTVV.

The chain recombines TRBV21-1 with TRBJ1-6; the table's D call, TRBD1, has no DNA check behind it. TRBV21-1 is an annotated pseudogene. The CDR3 covers 19 residues. This CDR3 is CASTPSETGGKGENSPLHF. In DNA form, the CDR3 reads TGTGCCAGCACCCCCTCGGAGACAGGGGGTAAGGGCGAGAATTCACCCCTCCACTTT.

The chain carries TRBV9 and TRBJ2-2; 9 nucleotides line up with TRBD2. Trimming removed 7 bases from V and 4 bases from J; junction bases left unmatched: 11. The CDR3 loop spans 16 amino acids. Germline V gene lookup returns CDR1 SGDLS and CDR2 YYNGEE. CDR3 protein: CASHHFSGSGTGELFF. CDR3 coding DNA: TGTGCCAGCCACCACTTTAGCGGGAGTGGCACCGGGGAGCTGTTTTTT.

This clone was seen only once. CDR3 coding DNA: TGCGCCAGCAGCACTATCACGGGACTAGCGGGAGGCCACACAGATACGCAGTATTTT. Translation: CASSTITGLAGGHTDTQYF. V and J are TRBV5-1 and TRBJ2-3, with 15 bases matching TRBD2. The length of the CDR3 is 19 residues. Germline values: CDR1 SGHRS, CDR2 YFSETQ. V was clipped by 4 bases and J by 2 bases; unmatched bases: 11. The full variable domain, its missing parts supplied by reference TRBV5-1 and TRBJ2-3, is KAGVTQTPRYLIKTRGQQVTLSCSPISGHRSVSWYQQTPGQGLQFLFEYFSETQRNKGNFPGRFSGRQFSNSRSEMNVSTLELGDSALYLCASSTITGLAGGHTDTQYFGPGTRLTVL.

This chain uses TRBV4-2 with TRBJ2-7; TRBD2 matches at 9 bases. After removal of 1 base from V and 4 bases from J, the junction contained 8 bases not matched to a gene. CDR3 length: 16 residues. CDR1 is LGHNA, CDR2 YNFKEQ, per germline. CDR3 sequence (DNA): TGTGCCAGCAGCCAAGCCATTAGCGGGAGCGGGTACGAGCAGTACTTC. This gives the protein CASSQAISGSGYEQYF.

The rearrangement uses TRBV27 and TRBJ2-3; D might be TRBD2 (5 bases). The CDR3 totals 15 residues. V lost 8 bases, J lost 1 base, and 16 bases lay in between. Germline CDR1 is MNHEY and CDR2 is SMNVEV (reference sequence). The CDR3 bases are TGTGCCAGCTCCCGGCGAGCGGAAGGCACAGATACGCAGTATTTT. Its translation is CASSRRAEGTDTQYF.

The gene calls are TRBV30 and TRBJ1-5, with D perhaps matching TRBD1 (6 bases). Germline CDR1 reads GTSNPN; CDR2 reads SVGIG (reference sequence). V dropped 3 bases and J dropped 7 bases, with 16 bases sitting between them. The CDR3 is made up of 14 amino acids. CDR3 nucleotide sequence: TGTGCCTGGAGCGCAGGGGTCGGTCTCCAGCCCCAGCATTTT. It specifies CAWSAGVGLQPQHF.

This clone has just one count. DNA of the CDR3: TGTGCCACCAGCAGAGATAGGGACACAGTCTTTGAGCAGTTCTTC. Protein: CATSRDRDTVFEQFF. The chain employs TRBV15 and TRBJ2-1; TRBD1 is a possible D gene (6 bases). From germline, CDR1 is LNHNV and CDR2 YYDKDF (reference sequence). The CDR3 totals 15 residues. V was trimmed by 0 bases and J by 9 bases, leaving 15 bases between them.

This clone was counted a single time. J is TRBJ1-5 and V is TRBV6-1; 9 nucleotides align to TRBD1. This CDR3 has 18 amino acids. J was trimmed by 0 bases and V by 4 bases; bases with no gene match: 10. Germline CDR1 is MNHNS and CDR2 is SASEGT. The CDR3 region is CASSAWTGDLHSNQPQHF. CDR3 bases: TGTGCCAGCAGTGCCTGGACAGGGGACCTACATAGCAATCAGCCCCAGCATTTT.

J is TRBJ2-7 and V is TRBV19, with 7 bases lining up with TRBD2. This CDR3 is built from 15 residues. V was clipped by 3 bases and J by 3 bases; unmatched bases: 8. CDR1 and CDR2 (germline): LNHDA, SQIVND (reference sequence). The CDR3 nucleotides are TGTGCCAGTAGTATCGGGCAGGGAGGGCTCTACGAGCAGTACTTC. As protein: CASSIGQGGLYEQYF.

The V gene is TRBV5-1, the J gene TRBJ2-1; TRBD1 matches 9 bases. Germline CDR1 and CDR2: SGHRS and YFSETQ. This CDR3 spans 16 amino acids. Germline trimming cut 4 bases from V and 2 bases from J; bases unmatched to any gene: 7. Here the CDR3 DNA reads TGCGCCAGCAGCATCCAACAGGGGGCGGCCTACAATGAGCAGTTCTTC. Translating gives CASSIQQGAAYNEQFF. Complete variable domain (other parts from reference TRBV5-1 and TRBJ2-1): KAGVTQTPRYLIKTRGQQVTLSCSPISGHRSVSWYQQTPGQGLQFLFEYFSETQRNKGNFPGRFSGRQFSNSRSEMNVSTLELGDSALYLCASSIQQGAAYNEQFFGPGTRLTVL.

CDR3 coding DNA: TGTGCCAGCAGCCCACTCCACAGGGTAGGTCAGCCCCAGCATTTT. Its protein is CASSPLHRVGQPQHF. The V gene is TRBV28, the J gene TRBJ1-5, with D perhaps TRBD1 (6 bases). The CDR3 has 15 residues. Germline CDR1 reads MDHEN; CDR2 reads SYDVKM. Trimming removed 6 bases from V and 6 bases from J, with 18 bases in between.

This clone occurred a few times. Other DNA sequences in this sample translate to the same CDR3. The chain recombines TRBV29-1 with TRBJ1-5, with 8 bases matching TRBD1. Germline values: CDR1 SQVTM, CDR2 ANQGSEA. The CDR3 consists of 13 residues. The trim removed 4 bases at V and 1 base at J, leaving 0 bases unmatched. The CDR3 bases are TGCAGCGTTGGGGACAGGAGCAATCAGCCCCAGCATTTT. Its protein product is CSVGDRSNQPQHF.

The rearrangement links TRBV7-6 to TRBJ2-2; a weak D match, TRBD1 (6 bases). The V end lost 2 bases, the J end lost 3 bases, and 13 bases lay between the germline ends. The CDR3 runs to 16 residues. Germline V CDR1 and CDR2: SGHVS, FNYEAQ. The CDR3 nucleotides are TGTGCCAGCAGCTTATATTTTTCAGGGGACACCGGGGAGCTGTTTTTT. This gives the protein CASSLYFSGDTGELFF.

V is TRBV5-1 and J is TRBJ1-4, with D unresolved. Germline CDR1 SGHRS, CDR2 YFSETQ. The CDR3 has 16 residues. Trimming took off 1 base at V and 4 bases at J, with 14 bases between the two ends. DNA for the CDR3: TGCGCCAGCAGCTTGACTTCCGGCCGGGATAATGAAAAACTGTTTTTT. Translation gives CASSLTSGRDNEKLFF.

This clone turned up a few times. This CDR3 reads CASSYSRTGDRVEQYF. The CDR3 coding sequence is TGTGCCAGCAGTTACTCGCGCACAGGTGATAGGGTAGAGCAGTACTTC. The V call is TRBV6-5, the J call TRBJ2-7, with a possible D match to TRBD1 (5 bases). There are 16 residues in the CDR3. V shed 0 bases and J shed 7 bases, with 19 bases lying between them. Germline CDR1 and CDR2: MNHEY and SVGAGI.

The chain combines TRBV30 with TRBJ1-1; the D gene is possibly TRBD1 (6 bases). This CDR3 comprises 12 residues. Germline lookup yields CDR1 GTSNPN and CDR2 SVGIG (reference sequence). The V end was cut by 2 bases, the J end by 6 bases, with 10 bases between. The chain's CDR3 is CAWSPGDAEAFF. DNA for the CDR3: TGTGCCTGGAGTCCAGGGGACGCTGAAGCTTTCTTT.

The chain recombines TRBV6-2 or TRBV6-3 with TRBJ2-1, with 11 bases that match TRBD2. V trimming: 5 bases; J trimming: 6 bases; junction bases outside the gene matches: 6. Germline lookup yields CDR1 MNHEY and CDR2 SVGEGT. This CDR3 spans 15 amino acids. The CDR3 DNA sequence: TGTGCCAGCAGTCCCCGAGGGACTAGCGGCAATGAGCAGTTCTTC. It yields the protein CASSPRGTSGNEQFF.

The rearrangement links TRBV28 to TRBJ2-7; D uncertain. Germline CDR1 reads MDHEN; CDR2 reads SYDVKM. V lost 10 bases and J 0 bases, leaving 13 bases between the germline ends. The CDR3 loop spans 13 amino acids. CDR3 nucleotide sequence: TGTGCCACCAAATTGGAGAGCTCCTACGAGCAGTACTTC. Encoded protein: CATKLESSYEQYF.

The chain uses TRBV28 and TRBJ1-3; D gene unclear. Germline CDR1 MDHEN, CDR2 SYDVKM. V was cut by 6 bases and J by 3 bases, with 9 bases left in between. This CDR3 comprises 13 residues. This chain's CDR3 is CASSRVGGNTIYF. In DNA, the CDR3 is TGTGCCAGCAGCCGGGTTGGTGGAAACACCATATATTTT.

This chain connects TRBV14 to TRBJ2-1; D unclear. V lost 0 bases and J lost 8, with 11 bases in between. Per the germline V gene, CDR1 is SGHDN and CDR2 is FVKESK. This CDR3 contains 14 residues. The chain's CDR3 is CASSQEWASHEQFF. In DNA, the CDR3 is TGTGCCAGCAGCCAAGAATGGGCGTCCCATGAGCAGTTCTTC.

This chain joins TRBV4-1 and TRBJ2-1; D is ambiguous. The V gene lost 3 bases and the J gene lost 7 bases, with 10 bases spanning the gap. The CDR3 runs to 13 residues. The germline V gene has CDR1 MGHRA and CDR2 YSYEKL. The CDR3 DNA sequence: TGCGCCAGCAGCCATCCCCCCGGGAATGAGCAGTTCTTC. This gives the protein CASSHPPGNEQFF.

The chain recombines TRBV4-3 with TRBJ2-6, with 8 positions matching TRBD1. V shed 1 base, J shed 5 bases, and the junction held 1 base outside the gene matches. CDR1 and CDR2 from the germline V gene are LGHNA and YSLEER. The CDR3 length is 15 residues. CDR3 amino acids: CASSQGQGWANVLTF. The CDR3 DNA reads as TGCGCCAGCAGCCAAGGACAGGGGTGGGCCAACGTCCTGACTTTC.

The V and J genes are TRBV30 and TRBJ2-7; tentatively, D is TRBD1 (5 bases). The CDR3 is made up of 14 amino acids. The germline CDR1 and CDR2 sequences are GTSNPN and SVGIG (reference sequence). With 0 bases removed from V and 1 base from J, the gap between germline ends came to 10 bases. The CDR3 region is CAWSVGAPSYEQYF. DNA of the CDR3: TGTGCCTGGAGTGTTGGGGCCCCATCCTACGAGCAGTACTTC.

V is TRBV11-2 and J is TRBJ2-2; 11 bases align to TRBD2. Per the germline V gene, CDR1 is SGHAT and CDR2 is FQNNGV. This CDR3 is built from 13 residues. The V and J ends lost 6 bases and 11 bases, in that order; junction bases with no gene match: 5. The CDR3 sequence is CASRLAGVGELFF. Written as DNA, the CDR3 is TGTGCCAGCAGACTAGCGGGAGTGGGAGAGCTGTTTTTT.

The chain uses TRBV27 and TRBJ1-2; 7 positions agree with TRBD1. CDR1 and CDR2 (germline): MNHEY, SMNVEV (reference sequence). This CDR3 is 14 amino acids long. The V segment lost 5 bases and the J segment 7 bases; nucleotides outside the gene matches: 10. CDR3 amino acids: CASSAYDRVGGYTF. The CDR3 nucleotides are TGTGCCAGCAGTGCCTATGACAGGGTGGGTGGCTACACCTTC.